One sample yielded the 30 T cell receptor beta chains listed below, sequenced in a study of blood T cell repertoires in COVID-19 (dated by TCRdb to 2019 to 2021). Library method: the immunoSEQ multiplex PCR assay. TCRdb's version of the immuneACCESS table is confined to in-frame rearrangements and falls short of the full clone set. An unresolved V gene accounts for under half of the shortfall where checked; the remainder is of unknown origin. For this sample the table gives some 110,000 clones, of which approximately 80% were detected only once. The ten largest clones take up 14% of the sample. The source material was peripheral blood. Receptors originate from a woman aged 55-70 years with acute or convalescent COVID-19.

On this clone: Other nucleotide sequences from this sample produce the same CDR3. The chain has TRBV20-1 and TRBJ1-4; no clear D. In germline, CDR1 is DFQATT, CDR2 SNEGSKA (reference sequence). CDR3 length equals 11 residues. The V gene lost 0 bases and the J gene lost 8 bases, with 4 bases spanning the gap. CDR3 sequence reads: CSARDREKLFF. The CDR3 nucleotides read TGCAGTGCTAGAGATAGAGAAAAACTGTTTTTT.

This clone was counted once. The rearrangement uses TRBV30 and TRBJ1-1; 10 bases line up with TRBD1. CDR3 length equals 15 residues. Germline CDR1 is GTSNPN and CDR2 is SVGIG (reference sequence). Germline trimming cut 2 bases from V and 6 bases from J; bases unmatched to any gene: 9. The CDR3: CAWSRSTGGYAEAFF. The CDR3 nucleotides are TGTGCCTGGAGTCGATCGACAGGGGGCTATGCTGAAGCTTTCTTT.

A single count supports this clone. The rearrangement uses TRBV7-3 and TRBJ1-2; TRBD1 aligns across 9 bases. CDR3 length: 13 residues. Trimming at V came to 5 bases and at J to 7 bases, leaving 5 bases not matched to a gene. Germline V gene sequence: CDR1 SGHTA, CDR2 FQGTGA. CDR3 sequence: CASSRTGEAGYTF. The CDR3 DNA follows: TGTGCCAGCAGCCGGACAGGGGAGGCTGGCTACACCTTC.

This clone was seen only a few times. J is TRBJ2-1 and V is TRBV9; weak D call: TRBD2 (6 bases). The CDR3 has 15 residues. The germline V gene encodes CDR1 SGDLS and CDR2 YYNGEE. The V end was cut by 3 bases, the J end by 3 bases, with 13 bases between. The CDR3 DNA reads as TGTGCCAGCAGCGCCCGGGACTTGAGCTACAATGAGCAGTTCTTC. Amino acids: CASSARDLSYNEQFF.

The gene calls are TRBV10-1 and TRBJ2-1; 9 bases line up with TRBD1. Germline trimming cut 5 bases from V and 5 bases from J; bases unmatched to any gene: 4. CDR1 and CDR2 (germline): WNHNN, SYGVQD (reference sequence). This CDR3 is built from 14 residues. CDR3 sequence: CASSLDRGHNEQFF. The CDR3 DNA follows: TGCGCCAGCAGTTTGGACAGGGGCCACAATGAGCAGTTCTTC.

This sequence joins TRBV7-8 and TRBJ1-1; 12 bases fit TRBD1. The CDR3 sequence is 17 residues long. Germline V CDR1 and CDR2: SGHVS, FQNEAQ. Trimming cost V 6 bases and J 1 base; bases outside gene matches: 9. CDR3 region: CASRVPGQGAGNTEAFF. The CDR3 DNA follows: TGTGCCAGCAGGGTTCCGGGACAGGGGGCCGGGAACACTGAAGCTTTCTTT.

The CDR3 here is CASSRVDRYNEQFF. The CDR3 DNA sequence: TGTGCCAGTAGTAGGGTGGACAGGTACAATGAGCAGTTCTTC. The J gene is TRBJ2-1, the V gene TRBV19; 7 bases match TRBD1. V was clipped by 4 bases and J by 4 bases; unmatched bases: 4. Germline V lookup: CDR1 LNHDA, CDR2 SQIVND (reference sequence). The CDR3 is 14 amino acids.

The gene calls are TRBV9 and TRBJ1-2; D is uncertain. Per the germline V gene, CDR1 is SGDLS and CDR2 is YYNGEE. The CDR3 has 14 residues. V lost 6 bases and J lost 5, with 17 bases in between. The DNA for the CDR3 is TGTGCCAGCACCCCCGACCCCCGGGTTTATGGCTACACCTTC. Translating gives CASTPDPRVYGYTF. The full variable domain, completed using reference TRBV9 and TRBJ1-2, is DSGVTQTPKHLITATGQRVTLRCSPRSGDLSVYWYQQSLDQGLQFLIQYYNGEERAKGNILERFSAQQFPDLHSELNLSSLELGDSALYFCASTPDPRVYGYTFGSGTRLTVV.

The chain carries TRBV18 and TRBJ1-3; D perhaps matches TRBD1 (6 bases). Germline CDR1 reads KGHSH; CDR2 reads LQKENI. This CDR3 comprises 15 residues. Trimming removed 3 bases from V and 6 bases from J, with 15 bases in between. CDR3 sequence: CASSPGTGYENTIYF. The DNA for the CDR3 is TGTGCCAGCTCACCGGGAACAGGGTACGAAAACACCATATATTTT.

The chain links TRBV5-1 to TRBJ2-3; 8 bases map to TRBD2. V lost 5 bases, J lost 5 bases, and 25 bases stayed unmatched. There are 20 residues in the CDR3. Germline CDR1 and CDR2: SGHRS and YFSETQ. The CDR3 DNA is TGCGCCAGCAGTCCGAGTCAAATAGCGGGGCCACTCACGAGGGGAGATACGCAGTATTTT. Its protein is CASSPSQIAGPLTRGDTQYF.

The CDR3 region has the DNA TGCGCCAGCGGGTCGGGGGACGAGCAGTACTTC. Translating it yields CASGSGDEQYF. V is TRBV5-1 and J is TRBJ2-7; D possibly corresponds to TRBD2 (6 bases). CDR1 is SGHRS and CDR2 is YFSETQ in the germline V gene. V was shortened by 7 bases and J by 5 bases, with 10 bases between the two germline ends. The CDR3 totals 11 residues.

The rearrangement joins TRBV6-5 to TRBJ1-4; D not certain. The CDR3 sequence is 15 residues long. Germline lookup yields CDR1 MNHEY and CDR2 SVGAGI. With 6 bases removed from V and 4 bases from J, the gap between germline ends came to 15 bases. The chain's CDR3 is CASSEGPSGNEKLFF. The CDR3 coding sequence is TGTGCCAGCAGCGAGGGCCCAAGTGGTAATGAAAAACTGTTTTTT.

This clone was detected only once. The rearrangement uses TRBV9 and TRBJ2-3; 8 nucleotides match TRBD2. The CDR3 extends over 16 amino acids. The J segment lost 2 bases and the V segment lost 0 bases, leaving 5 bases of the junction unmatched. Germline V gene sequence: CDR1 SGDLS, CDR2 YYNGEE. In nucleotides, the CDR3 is TGTGCCAGCAGCGTAGCTAACGGGAGGGCCACAGATACGCAGTATTTT. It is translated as CASSVANGRATDTQYF.

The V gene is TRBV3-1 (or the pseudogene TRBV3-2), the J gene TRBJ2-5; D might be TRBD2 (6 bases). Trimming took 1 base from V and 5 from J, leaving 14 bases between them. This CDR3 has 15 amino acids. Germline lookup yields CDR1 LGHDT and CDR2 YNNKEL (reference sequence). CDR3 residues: CASSQGGTQQETQYF. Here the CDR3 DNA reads TGTGCCAGCAGCCAAGGTGGGACTCAGCAGGAGACCCAGTACTTC.

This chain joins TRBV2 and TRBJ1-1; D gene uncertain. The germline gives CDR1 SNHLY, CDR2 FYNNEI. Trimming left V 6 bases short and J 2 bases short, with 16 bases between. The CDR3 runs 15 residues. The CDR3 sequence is CASSADSPYNTEAFF. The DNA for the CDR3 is TGTGCCAGCAGCGCGGACTCCCCGTATAACACTGAAGCTTTCTTT. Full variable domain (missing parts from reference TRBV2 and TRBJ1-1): EPEVTQTPSHQVTQMGQEVILRCVPISNHLYFYWYRQILGQKVEFLVSFYNNEISEKSEIFDDQFSVERPDGSNFTLKIRSTKLEDSAMYFCASSADSPYNTEAFFGQGTRLTVV.

The chain's CDR3 is CASSLAGGGTADTQYF. DNA for the CDR3: TGTGCCAGCAGCTTAGCGGGCGGGGGCACGGCAGATACGCAGTATTTT. The V gene is TRBV7-2, the J gene TRBJ2-3; maybe TRBD2 (7 bases). CDR3 length: 16 amino acids. Germline values: CDR1 SGHTA, CDR2 FQGNSA. V gave up 0 bases and J gave up 4 bases, with 14 bases separating them.

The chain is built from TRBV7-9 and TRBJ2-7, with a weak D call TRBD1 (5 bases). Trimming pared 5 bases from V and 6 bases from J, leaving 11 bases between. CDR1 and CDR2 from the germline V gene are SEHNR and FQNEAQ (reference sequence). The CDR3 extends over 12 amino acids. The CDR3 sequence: CASSPQGSEQYF. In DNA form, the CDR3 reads TGTGCCAGCAGCCCGCAGGGCTCCGAGCAGTACTTC.

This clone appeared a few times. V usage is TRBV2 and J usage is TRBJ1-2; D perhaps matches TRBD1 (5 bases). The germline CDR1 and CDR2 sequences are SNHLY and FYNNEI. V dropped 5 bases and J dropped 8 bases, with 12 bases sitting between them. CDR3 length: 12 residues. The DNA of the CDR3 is TGTGCCAGCAGTTTAGGGGAGGGCGGCTACACCTTC. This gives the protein CASSLGEGGYTF. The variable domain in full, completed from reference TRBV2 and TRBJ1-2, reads EPEVTQTPSHQVTQMGQEVILRCVPISNHLYFYWYRQILGQKVEFLVSFYNNEISEKSEIFDDQFSVERPDGSNFTLKIRSTKLEDSAMYFCASSLGEGGYTFGSGTRLTVV.

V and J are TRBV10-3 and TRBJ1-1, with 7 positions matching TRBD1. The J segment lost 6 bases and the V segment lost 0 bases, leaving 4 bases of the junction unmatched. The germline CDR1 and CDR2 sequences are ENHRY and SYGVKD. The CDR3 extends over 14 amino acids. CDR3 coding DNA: TGTGCCATCAGTGAGTCCGGCCAGGGGGCTGAAGCTTTCTTT. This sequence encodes CAISESGQGAEAFF.

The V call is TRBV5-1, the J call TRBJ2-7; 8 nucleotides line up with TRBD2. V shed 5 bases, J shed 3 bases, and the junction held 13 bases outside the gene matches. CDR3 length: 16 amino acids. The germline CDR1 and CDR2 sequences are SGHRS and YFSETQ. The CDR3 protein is CASREDALAVYYEQYF. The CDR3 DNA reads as TGCGCCAGCAGGGAAGATGCACTAGCGGTATACTACGAGCAGTACTTC.

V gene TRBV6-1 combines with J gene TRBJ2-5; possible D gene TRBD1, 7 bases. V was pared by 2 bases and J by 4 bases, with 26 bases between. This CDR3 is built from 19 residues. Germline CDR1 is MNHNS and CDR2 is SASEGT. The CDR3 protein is CASSEFGGGPTIASETQYF. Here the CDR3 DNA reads TGTGCCAGCAGTGAATTCGGAGGGGGCCCAACGATTGCCTCAGAGACCCAGTACTTC.

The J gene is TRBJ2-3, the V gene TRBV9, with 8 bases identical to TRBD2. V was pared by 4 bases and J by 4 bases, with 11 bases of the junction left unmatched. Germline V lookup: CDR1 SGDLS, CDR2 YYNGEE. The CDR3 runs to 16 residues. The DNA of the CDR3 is TGTGCCAGCAGCACTCCATTAGCGGGATCGGCAGATACGCAGTATTTT. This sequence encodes CASSTPLAGSADTQYF.

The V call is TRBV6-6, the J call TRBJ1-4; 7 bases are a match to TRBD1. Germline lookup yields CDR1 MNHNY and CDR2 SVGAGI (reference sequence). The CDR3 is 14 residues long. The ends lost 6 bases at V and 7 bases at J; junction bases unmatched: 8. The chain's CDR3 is CASSPGGGGEKLFF. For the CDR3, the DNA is TGTGCCAGCAGCCCAGGAGGGGGCGGTGAAAAACTGTTTTTT.

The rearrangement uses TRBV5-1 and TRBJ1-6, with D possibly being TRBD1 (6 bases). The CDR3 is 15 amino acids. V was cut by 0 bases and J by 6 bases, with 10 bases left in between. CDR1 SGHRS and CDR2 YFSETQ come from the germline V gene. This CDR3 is CASSLVGQSNSPLHF. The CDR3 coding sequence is TGCGCCAGCAGCTTGGTAGGACAGAGTAATTCACCCCTCCACTTT.

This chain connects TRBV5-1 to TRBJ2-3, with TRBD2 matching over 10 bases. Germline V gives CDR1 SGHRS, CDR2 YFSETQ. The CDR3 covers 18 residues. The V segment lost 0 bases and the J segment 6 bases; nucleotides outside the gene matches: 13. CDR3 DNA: TGCGCCAGCAGCTTGGCCCGCTCGAGCGGGGGGGCCCCCGATACGCAGTATTTT. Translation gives CASSLARSSGGAPDTQYF.

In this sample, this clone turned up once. CDR3 DNA sequence: TGTGCCAGCAGCCAAAAACTTGGGGACAGTGCCTACGAGCAGTACTTC. Translating gives CASSQKLGDSAYEQYF. The V and J genes are TRBV3-1 (or the pseudogene TRBV3-2) and TRBJ2-7, with 7 bases aligning to TRBD1. CDR1 is LGHDT, CDR2 YNNKEL, per germline (reference sequence). After removal of 2 bases from V and 2 bases from J, the junction contained 9 bases not matched to a gene. This CDR3 spans 16 amino acids.

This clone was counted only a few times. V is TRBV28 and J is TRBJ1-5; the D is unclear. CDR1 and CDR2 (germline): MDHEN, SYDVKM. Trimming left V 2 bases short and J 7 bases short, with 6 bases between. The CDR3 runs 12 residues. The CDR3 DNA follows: TGTGCCAGCAGTTTAGCTGAGCAGCCCCAGCATTTT. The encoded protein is CASSLAEQPQHF.

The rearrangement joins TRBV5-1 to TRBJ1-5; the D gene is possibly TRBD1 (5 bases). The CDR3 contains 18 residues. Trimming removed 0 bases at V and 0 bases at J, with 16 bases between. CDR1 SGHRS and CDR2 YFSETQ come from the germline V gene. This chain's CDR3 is CASSLGVTGGDSNQPQHF. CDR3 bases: TGCGCCAGCAGCTTGGGAGTAACAGGAGGGGATAGCAATCAGCCCCAGCATTTT.

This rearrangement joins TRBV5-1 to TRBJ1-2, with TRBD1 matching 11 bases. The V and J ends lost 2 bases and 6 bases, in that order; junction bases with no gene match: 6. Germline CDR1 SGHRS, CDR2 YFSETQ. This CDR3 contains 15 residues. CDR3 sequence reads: CASSLFLGQGDGYTF. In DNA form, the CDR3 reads TGCGCCAGCAGCTTATTTTTGGGACAGGGGGATGGCTACACCTTC.

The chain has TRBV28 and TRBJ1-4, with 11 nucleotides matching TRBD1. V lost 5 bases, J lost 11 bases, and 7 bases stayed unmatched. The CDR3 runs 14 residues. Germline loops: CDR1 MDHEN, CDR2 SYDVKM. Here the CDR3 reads CASSGTGGKRKLFF. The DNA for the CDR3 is TGTGCCAGCAGTGGGACAGGGGGAAAGCGGAAACTGTTTTTT.